The 20 T cell receptor beta chains below come from one sample, sequenced in a study of shared clonotypes between healthy human individuals. Here immunoSEQ multiplex PCR was the method, and the copy in TCRdb shows in-frame clones only, minus some. The profile shows about 1.9 million clones, around 93% of them singletons. Naivety among CD8 cells was defined by CD45RO negativity and positive CCR7 selection, thereby excluding terminally differentiated effector memory CD45RA+ cells. Sequencing was done on a sample of naive CD8+ T cells from PBMCs. The receptors shown here come from a man in his late teens or twenties in good health. Some clones in this sample may be carry-over from other donors' samples.

The CDR3 here is CASSLGETDEQFF. The CDR3, as DNA: TGTGCCAGCAGCTTAGGGGAGACGGATGAGCAGTTCTTC. The chain is built from TRBV7-9 and TRBJ2-1, with a tentative D call TRBD2 (5 bases). Germline CDR1 reads SEHNR; CDR2 reads FQNEAQ (reference sequence). The CDR3 covers 13 residues. The germline V and J ends were trimmed by 1 base and 8 bases, with 9 bases remaining between them.

The chain carries TRBV28 and TRBJ2-1, with TRBD1 matching 8 bases. CDR3 length: 14 residues. J was trimmed by 6 bases and V by 6 bases; bases with no gene match: 7. Germline CDR1 and CDR2: MDHEN and SYDVKM. CDR3 DNA sequence: TGTGCCAGCAGACGCACGACAGGGGCCAATGAGCAGTTCTTC. This translates into CASRRTTGANEQFF.

The chain recombines TRBV27 with TRBJ2-1, with 7 bases identical to TRBD2. This CDR3 has 16 residues. The germline V gene has CDR1 MNHEY and CDR2 SMNVEV (reference sequence). The ends lost 7 bases at V and 3 bases at J; junction bases unmatched: 12. This CDR3 reads CASTPGWLADYNEQFF. DNA for the CDR3: TGTGCCAGCACTCCCGGGTGGCTAGCGGACTACAATGAGCAGTTCTTC.

The J gene is TRBJ2-5, the V gene TRBV4-1; D unresolved. The CDR3 is 15 residues long. Germline V CDR1 and CDR2: MGHRA, YSYEKL. Trimming stripped 4 bases from V and 2 bases from J, with 14 bases between. The CDR3 loop reads CASSPKGAAQETQYF. CDR3 DNA: TGCGCCAGCAGCCCAAAGGGCGCCGCTCAAGAGACCCAGTACTTC.

The genes are TRBV27 and TRBJ2-1; 16 bases map to TRBD2. The trim removed 5 bases at V and 3 bases at J, leaving 7 bases unmatched. This CDR3 contains 18 residues. The germline CDR1 and CDR2 sequences are MNHEY and SMNVEV (reference sequence). The DNA for the CDR3 is TGTGCCAGCAGTAAGCCGGGACTAGCGGGAGGGATCTACAATGAGCAGTTCTTC. Its translation is CASSKPGLAGGIYNEQFF.

V is TRBV7-6 and J is TRBJ2-1, with 14 bases aligning to TRBD2. The germline gives CDR1 SGHVS, CDR2 FNYEAQ. Trimming took 5 bases from V and 7 from J; bases not matched to a gene: 4. There are 15 residues in the CDR3. For the CDR3, the DNA is TGTGCCAGCAGCCGACTAGCGGGAGGGGGGAATGAGCAGTTCTTC. This gives the protein CASSRLAGGGNEQFF.

This rearrangement joins TRBV5-1 to TRBJ2-4, with 8 bases identical to TRBD1. Germline trimming cut 1 base from V and 3 bases from J; bases unmatched to any gene: 9. The CDR3 runs 17 residues. CDR1 is SGHRS, CDR2 YFSETQ, per germline. CDR3 in DNA: TGCGCCAGCAGCTTGAACTTACAGGGGGTAGTCAAAAACATTCAGTACTTC. It specifies CASSLNLQGVVKNIQYF.

V usage is TRBV28 and J usage is TRBJ1-1, with D uncertain. Germline loops: CDR1 MDHEN, CDR2 SYDVKM. Trimming took 8 bases from V and 0 from J, leaving 13 bases between them. This CDR3 comprises 14 residues. The CDR3 spells CASGQARLNTEAFF. The CDR3 coding sequence is TGTGCCAGCGGGCAGGCGCGACTGAACACTGAAGCTTTCTTT.

This clone was detected once. The J gene is TRBJ2-1, the V gene TRBV9; 7 bases align to TRBD2. V trimming: 0 bases; J trimming: 7 bases; junction bases outside the gene matches: 7. This CDR3 comprises 15 residues. Germline V gives CDR1 SGDLS, CDR2 YYNGEE. The CDR3 here is CASSVGGRPINEQFF. As DNA, the CDR3 is TGTGCCAGCAGCGTAGGCGGGAGACCAATAAATGAGCAGTTCTTC.

The chain combines TRBV6-1 with TRBJ1-1, with D uncertain. The V and J ends lost 2 bases and 1 base respectively, with 8 bases between them. Germline CDR1 MNHNS, CDR2 SASEGT. The CDR3 spans 14 residues. CDR3 sequence (DNA): TGTGCCAGCAGTGAATGGTTGTGGAACACTGAAGCTTTCTTT. Residues: CASSEWLWNTEAFF.

CDR3 sequence reads: CASKPTGQGTYEQYF. The CDR3, as DNA: TGTGCCAGCAAGCCCACGGGACAGGGCACCTACGAGCAGTACTTC. The chain joins TRBV4-2 to TRBJ2-7, with TRBD1 identical over 9 bases. With V trimmed by 7 bases and J by 2 bases, 9 bases remained unmatched. There are 15 residues in the CDR3. Germline V CDR1 and CDR2: LGHNA, YNFKEQ.

The rearrangement joins TRBV14 to TRBJ2-1, with no clear D. V was trimmed by 2 bases and J by 10 bases, leaving 12 bases between them. The germline CDR1 and CDR2 sequences are SGHDN and FVKESK. This CDR3 has 13 amino acids. This CDR3 reads CASSQYRTVEQFF. For the CDR3, the DNA is TGTGCCAGCAGCCAATACCGGACCGTAGAGCAGTTCTTC.

The gene calls are TRBV5-5 and TRBJ1-2, with D maybe TRBD1 (6 bases). In germline, CDR1 is SGHKS, CDR2 YYEKEE (reference sequence). With 4 bases removed from V and 4 bases from J, the gap between germline ends came to 23 bases. This CDR3 contains 17 residues. The CDR3 reads CASSPGGGPTPAYGYTF. The CDR3 region has the DNA TGTGCCAGCAGCCCTGGGGGGGGGCCGACCCCCGCCTATGGCTACACCTTC.

The V gene is TRBV7-3, the J gene TRBJ2-3; no definite D call. The germline CDR1 and CDR2 sequences are SGHTA and FQGTGA. The CDR3 runs to 16 residues. The germline V and J ends were trimmed by 2 bases and 1 base, with 13 bases remaining between them. CDR3 protein: CASSLGVIVGTDTQYF. Here the CDR3 DNA reads TGTGCCAGCAGCTTAGGGGTTATAGTTGGCACAGATACGCAGTATTTT.

The V gene is TRBV29-1, the J gene TRBJ2-2, with a weak D call TRBD1 (6 bases). V gave up 6 bases and J gave up 7 bases, with 18 bases separating them. This CDR3 has 14 residues. CDR1 is SQVTM, CDR2 ANQGSEA, per germline. This chain's CDR3 is CSVDSGEGLGELFF. The CDR3 coding sequence is TGCAGCGTGGACAGCGGAGAAGGTCTCGGGGAGCTGTTTTTT.

J is TRBJ2-1 and V is TRBV27, with 7 nucleotides matching TRBD2. The CDR3 is 18 residues long. Trimming at V came to 3 bases and at J to 6 bases, leaving 17 bases not matched to a gene. CDR1 is MNHEY, CDR2 SMNVEV, per germline (reference sequence). In nucleotides, the CDR3 is TGTGCCAGCAGTTTTGGATTTGCCGGACTAGGGAATTTCAATGAGCAGTTCTTC. Translation: CASSFGFAGLGNFNEQFF.

The rearrangement links TRBV19 to TRBJ2-1; 7 nucleotides line up with TRBD1. The V segment lost 7 bases and the J segment 5 bases; nucleotides outside the gene matches: 11. CDR1 is LNHDA and CDR2 is SQIVND in the germline V gene (reference sequence). The CDR3 length is 15 residues. The CDR3 loop is CASKPGTAPDNEQFF. CDR3 nucleotides: TGTGCCAGTAAACCCGGGACAGCACCCGACAATGAGCAGTTCTTC.

The genes are TRBV28 and TRBJ2-5, with D unresolved. There are 16 residues in the CDR3. Germline V lookup: CDR1 MDHEN, CDR2 SYDVKM. Trimming shortened V by 0 bases and J by 2 bases, and 13 bases separated the two germline ends. In nucleotides, the CDR3 is TGTGCCAGCAGTTTATGGGCCGGTGGGGATCAAGAGACCCAGTACTTC. Protein sequence: CASSLWAGGDQETQYF.

Turning to this clone: This sample also contains other DNA sequences that code for the same CDR3. The chain uses TRBV19 and TRBJ2-1; D possibly corresponds to TRBD2 (6 bases). The germline V gene has CDR1 LNHDA and CDR2 SQIVND (reference sequence). V shed 3 bases and J shed 2 bases, with 8 bases lying between them. The CDR3 spans 14 residues. The CDR3 coding sequence is TGTGCCAGTAGTATGGGACTCGCCTACAATGAGCAGTTCTTC. Amino acids: CASSMGLAYNEQFF.

The rearrangement links TRBV2 to TRBJ1-2; D is perhaps TRBD1 (6 bases). V dropped 5 bases and J dropped 6 bases, with 19 bases sitting between them. Germline values: CDR1 SNHLY, CDR2 FYNNEI. CDR3 length equals 15 residues. The CDR3 bases are TGTGCCAGCAGTCGTACCCCGGGACAAACGGATGGCTACACCTTC. The encoded protein is CASSRTPGQTDGYTF.